A selection of T cell receptor beta chains follows, all from one sample in a study of CD8+CD57+ T cells in acquired aplastic anemia. One entry per CDR3 protein, called by TCRdb with MiXCR from the reads. The sample records under 200,000 distinct CDR3 sequences, about 50% being singletons. Specimen: sorted CD4+, CD8+, or CD8+CD57+ T cells (not recorded which) from PBMCs. Receptors originate from a human donor with aplastic anemia. The CDR3 runs from the conserved cysteine through the conserved F or W. Part of the rows lack a size; the others show once, few, many or a class for expanded clones.

J | size | V | CDR3
TRBJ2-7 | - | TRBV30 | CAWSSVGQGVKCEQYF
TRBJ1-3 | many | TRBV7-6 | CASSLEGARSGNTIYF
TRBJ1-4 | - | TRBV20-1 | CSARDWDRGGEKLFF
TRBJ2-5 | - | TRBV7-4 | CASSLRGGRGAETQYF
TRBJ1-1 | many | TRBV19 | CASSFSLGTEGLAEAFF
TRBJ2-7 | - | TRBV20-1 | CSARPFRGFLPSYEQYF
TRBJ1-2 | many | TRBV4-3 | CASSQRQGGNYGYTF
TRBJ1-2 | - | TRBV19 | CASIGNYGYTF
TRBJ1-6 | - | TRBV7-8 | CASSLGRENSPLHF
TRBJ2-1 | - | TRBV19 | CASSIGDSSYNEQFF
TRBJ1-5 | - | TRBV12-5 | CASGLRGNSNQPQHF
TRBJ2-7 | many | TRBV25-1 | CASRDGYYEQYF
TRBJ1-4 | once | TRBV2 | CASSLQGSGEKLFF
TRBJ2-3 | few | TRBV6-2/TRBV6-3 | CASSYSPSVFTDTQYF
TRBJ1-2 | medium-sized | TRBV29-1 | CSVESAGDYGYTF
TRBJ2-4 | - | TRBV5-6 | CASSTGTGDNIQYF
TRBJ1-6 | - | TRBV7-3 | CASSFLRQTASNSPLHF
TRBJ1-4 | - | TRBV29-1 | CSVDSGRGKLFF
TRBJ2-3 | many | TRBV9 | CASSVGDTNTDTQYF
TRBJ2-7 | many | TRBV7-9 | CASSLEGLAGSYEQYF
TRBJ2-7 | - | TRBV29-1 | CSVSGRGGFSYEQYF
TRBJ1-1 | - | TRBV25-1 | CATSDRGYTEAFF
TRBJ1-2 | - | TRBV29-1 | CSVDGDGYTF
TRBJ2-3 | - | TRBV9 | CASSVEPAGGRTDTQYF
TRBJ2-7 | few | TRBV11-1 | CASSFGRDSYEQYF
TRBJ2-5 | - | TRBV19 | CASSIDLEGQETQYF
TRBJ1-2 | few | TRBV4-1 | CASSQEGVGMDGYTF
TRBJ1-4 | - | TRBV7-9 | CAGADRLGKLFF
TRBJ2-5 | - | TRBV6-4 | CASSDSEGGQETQYF
TRBJ2-3 | - | TRBV7-9 | CASSSAGGTQYF
TRBJ2-3 | many | TRBV5-1 | CASSFRASSTDTQYF
TRBJ2-2 | - | TRBV2 | CASTATVFRGGELFF
TRBJ2-7 | many | TRBV7-2 | CASSSGSYYEQYF
TRBJ1-5 | - | TRBV30 | CAWSDTDREGNQPQHF
TRBJ2-2 | - | TRBV2 | CALSGQNTGELFF
TRBJ1-1 | - | TRBV29-1 | CSVLGNTEAFF
TRBJ2-6 | few | TRBV15 | CATSSTGEGSGANVLTF
TRBJ2-7 | - | TRBV25-1 | CASSGQGTPYEQYF
TRBJ1-6 | few | TRBV7-3 | CASSLQGMDSPLHF
TRBJ2-3 | many | TRBV5-1 | CASSRTDTQYF
TRBJ1-1 | many | TRBV25-1 | CASSEQTDEAFF
TRBJ1-6 | once | TRBV7-6 | CASSWGQLGGTPLHF
TRBJ2-5 | many | TRBV24-1 | CATSDFTRDQETQYF
TRBJ2-7 | - | TRBV2 | CASSRGRGPTYEQYF
TRBJ2-7 | many | TRBV4-2 | CASSPTSGDTYEQYF
TRBJ1-2 | many | TRBV5-6 | CASTGQEYYGYTF
TRBJ1-2 | - | TRBV27 | CASSHRGANYGYTF
TRBJ2-5 | many | TRBV5-1 | CASSLDPIETQYF
TRBJ2-3 | - | TRBV29-1 | CSVTASTDTQYF
TRBJ2-2 | - | TRBV7-8 | CASSFRTGSPGELFF
TRBJ2-2 | once | TRBV2 | CANSPDRVSTGELFF
TRBJ2-7 | few | TRBV25-1 | CASTGTGAGEQYF
TRBJ1-4 | - | TRBV2 | CASSDRWDGDEKLFF
TRBJ2-5 | - | TRBV9 | CASSSTWGQTQYF